This T cell receptor beta chain derives from a study of control samples from healthy donors and cancer patients (dated by TCRdb to about 2020). Its CDR3 holds 12 amino acids, cysteine through phenylalanine. The retained sequence is limited to the CDR3, 36 bases, with the frame set at the first base. From the germline V gene, CDR1 is SGHTA and CDR2 is FQGNSA. V trim: 5 bases; J trim: 11 bases; unmatched bases: 8. Libraries were made using the immunoSEQ multiplex PCR assay. As stored in TCRdb, this immuneACCESS dataset retains in-frame rearrangements with V and J assigned. A fraction of the clones does not appear; measured against another copy, unresolved V genes explain less than half of the discrepancy, and the remainder lacks a known reason. Across this sample there are tens of thousands of clones, with 80% seen only once. Over 9.5% of the sample goes to the ten largest clones. Note on this clone: This clone's antigen is unknown. Per-nucleotide qualities are absent, and no much larger clonotype sits a single base away.

The sequencing sample was made of blood. The V and J segments used are TRBV7-2 and TRBJ1-1; the central 7 bases match TRBD1. This clonotype was sampled from a man aged 65-85 years in good health. The CDR3 loop reads CASSRTDRVAFF. The nucleotides read TGTGCCAGCAGCCGCACAGACAGGGTGGCTTTCTTT.